This T cell receptor beta chain was obtained from a study of cytomegalovirus exposure and HLA in healthy donors. Study findings and constraints: There were some public TCRs occurring in many donors, but most TCR sequences were rare. Exclusion applied to some V segments, including TRBV6-2 and TRBV6-3, as they were indistinguishable.

In the case of this clone: Its specificity is unknown.

This CDR3 spans 15 amino acids. The germline V gene encodes CDR1 SNHLY and CDR2 FYNNEI. Trimming took 5 bases from V and 2 from J; bases not matched to a gene: 8. Primers for the PCR totalled 60 Vbeta and 13 Jbeta. Repertoires were generated with immunoSEQ multiplex PCR, while TCRdb's copy carries only in-frame clones and drops some. The sample gives over 150,000 clones, over 70% of which show up once; about 3.8% is in the top ten. This sequence originates from a woman in her sixties in good health and CMV-seropositive. The chain is built from TRBV2 and TRBJ2-7; 8 nucleotides align to TRBD2. What was sequenced was PBMCs. The CDR3 DNA is TGTGCCAGCAGTACAGAAGCTAGCGGGCCCTACGAGCAGTACTTC. It specifies CASSTEASGPYEQYF.